This entry lists 21 T cell receptor beta chains sequenced from one sample in a study of cytomegalovirus exposure and HLA in healthy donors. The PCR was carried out with 60 Vbeta primers and 13 Jbeta primers. TCRdb's table, derived via immunoSEQ multiplex PCR, lists solely in-frame clones and lacks some. The table shows hundreds of thousands of clones, with around four fifths occurring only once. Sequencing was done on a sample of PBMCs. The receptors were sampled from a boy aged 2-9 years in good health and CMV-seronegative.

This clone was detected only once. The chain employs TRBV7-6 and TRBJ1-4; no clear D. Germline V gene sequence: CDR1 SGHVS, CDR2 FNYEAQ. This CDR3 has 15 amino acids. Trimming stripped 6 bases from V and 8 bases from J, with 19 bases between. CDR3 coding DNA: TGTGCCAGCAGAGAAAGCGGGGTTGGTGAGGAAAAACTGTTTTTT. Its translation is CASRESGVGEEKLFF. The variable domain in full, with the rest retrieved from reference TRBV7-6 and TRBJ1-4, is GAGVSQSPRYKVTKRGQDVALRCDPISGHVSLYWYRQALGQGPEFLTYFNYEAQQDKSGLPNDRFSAERPEGSISTLTIQRTEQRDSAMYRCASRESGVGEEKLFFGSGTQLSVL.

The J gene is TRBJ2-3, the V gene TRBV6-1; the match to TRBD1 covers 9 bases. V dropped 7 bases and J dropped 4; count of bases not matched to a gene: 6. The CDR3 is 14 residues long. Germline assignment: CDR1 MNHNS and CDR2 SASEGT. CDR3 in amino acids: CASTRDRVADTQYF. The CDR3, as DNA: TGTGCCAGCACACGGGACAGGGTTGCAGATACGCAGTATTTT.

This clone has a single count. The chain carries TRBV9 and TRBJ2-5; D not certain. This CDR3 is built from 14 residues. V was shortened by 0 bases and J by 4 bases, with 10 bases between the two germline ends. Germline-derived CDR1 and CDR2 are SGDLS and YYNGEE. The CDR3 DNA reads as TGTGCCAGCAGCGTAGCTACGCGTCGAGAGACCCAGTACTTC. Residues: CASSVATRRETQYF.

The chain uses TRBV5-4 and TRBJ2-7; D remains unclear. The CDR3 runs 14 residues. Germline CDR1 SGHNT, CDR2 YYREEE (reference sequence). V lost 4 bases and J lost 1, with 12 bases in between. The DNA for the CDR3 is TGTGCCAGCAGCCTCAGGTCGGCTTCCTACGAGCAGTACTTC. Translated, it gives CASSLRSASYEQYF.

The CDR3: CSVEWEERPGPFGQYF. The DNA for the CDR3 is TGCAGCGTTGAATGGGAGGAGAGGCCGGGACCATTCGGGCAGTACTTC. The rearrangement uses TRBV29-1 and TRBJ2-7, with D perhaps TRBD2 (6 bases). V lost 2 bases, J lost 9 bases, and 26 bases lay in between. The germline CDR1 and CDR2 sequences are SQVTM and ANQGSEA. CDR3 length: 16 residues.

V and J are TRBV6-1 and TRBJ2-1; unclear D gene. Trimming stripped 7 bases from V and 0 bases from J, with 13 bases between. The CDR3 runs to 15 residues. The germline CDR1 and CDR2 sequences are MNHNS and SASEGT. The CDR3 nucleotides read TGTGCCAGCACTCTTGGCGGTAGCTCCTACAATGAGCAGTTCTTC. Translating it yields CASTLGGSSYNEQFF.

The rearrangement joins TRBV19 to TRBJ1-1; 9 positions agree with TRBD1. There are 13 residues in the CDR3. Trimming took 8 bases from V and 0 from J; bases not matched to a gene: 1. Germline CDR1 is LNHDA and CDR2 is SQIVND (reference sequence). The CDR3 sequence is CASGQGMNTEAFF. CDR3 DNA sequence: TGTGCCAGTGGACAGGGGATGAACACTGAAGCTTTCTTT. Based on the CDR3 plus reference TRBV19 and TRBJ1-1, the full variable domain is DGGITQSPKYLFRKEGQNVTLSCEQNLNHDAMYWYRQDPGQGLRLIYYSQIVNDFQKGDIAEGYSVSREKKESFPLTVTSAQKNPTAFYLCASGQGMNTEAFFGQGTRLTVV.

This clone was observed a few times. This chain connects TRBV5-6 to TRBJ1-1; TRBD1 aligns across 10 bases. CDR1 and CDR2 from the germline V gene are SGHDT and YYEEEE. The CDR3 length is 13 residues. Trimming at V came to 5 bases and at J to 5 bases, leaving 3 bases not matched to a gene. DNA of the CDR3: TGTGCCAGCAGATGGACAGGGGGTACTGAAGCTTTCTTT. This codes for CASRWTGGTEAFF.

The rearrangement joins TRBV7-6 to TRBJ2-5, with 9 bases matching TRBD2. Germline V lookup: CDR1 SGHVS, CDR2 FNYEAQ. CDR3 length: 15 amino acids. V lost 1 base, J lost 4 bases, and 4 bases stayed unmatched. The CDR3, as DNA: TGTGCCAGCAGCTTAGGGGGACTAGCTGGAGAGACCCAGTACTTC. This sequence encodes CASSLGGLAGETQYF.

This chain uses TRBV10-2 with TRBJ2-5; possibly TRBD2 for D (5 bases). The V end lost 4 bases, the J end lost 5 bases, and 11 bases lay between the germline ends. There are 13 residues in the CDR3. Germline-derived CDR1 and CDR2 are WSHSY and SAAADI. CDR3 nucleotides: TGCGCCAGCAGTGCAGAGGGAAGCGAGACCCAGTACTTC. Translating gives CASSAEGSETQYF.

The chain links TRBV6-6 to TRBJ2-3, with D unresolved. Between the trimmed V and J ends, which lost 6 bases and 6 bases, there was a span of 10 bases. The CDR3 consists of 12 residues. Germline loops: CDR1 MNHNY, CDR2 SVGAGI (reference sequence). The CDR3 spells CASSPPRDTQYF. CDR3 sequence (DNA): TGTGCCAGCAGCCCCCCCCGGGATACGCAGTATTTT.

This chain uses TRBV6-4 with TRBJ2-7, with D unclear. The CDR3 totals 13 residues. The germline V and J ends were trimmed by 4 bases and 5 bases, with 12 bases remaining between them. CDR1 is MRHNA and CDR2 is SNTAGT in the germline V gene. CDR3 DNA sequence: TGTGCCAGCAGTGCTACCGTAATCGACGAGCAGTACTTC. This codes for CASSATVIDEQYF.

The chain carries TRBV7-9 and TRBJ1-1; D possibly corresponds to TRBD1 (6 bases). V lost 5 bases to trimming and J lost 0 bases, with 10 bases between them. Germline V gene data show CDR1 as SEHNR and CDR2 as FQNEAQ (reference sequence). This CDR3 spans 14 amino acids. CDR3 sequence reads: CASSPGHLNTEAFF. CDR3 in DNA: TGTGCCAGCAGCCCGGGACATCTGAACACTGAAGCTTTCTTT. Together with reference TRBV7-9 and TRBJ1-1, the CDR3 gives the full variable domain: DTGVSQNPRHKITKRGQNVTFRCDPISEHNRLYWYRQTLGQGPEFLTYFQNEAQLEKSRLLSDRFSAERPKGSFSTLEIQRTEQGDSAMYLCASSPGHLNTEAFFGQGTRLTVV.

The rearrangement links TRBV30 to TRBJ2-3, with TRBD1 matching 7 bases. V was clipped by 4 bases and J by 3 bases; unmatched bases: 1. CDR1 is GTSNPN, CDR2 SVGIG, per germline (reference sequence). The CDR3 is made up of 12 amino acids. CDR3 sequence reads: CAWTTGTDTQYF. Here the CDR3 DNA reads TGTGCCTGGACGACAGGGACAGATACGCAGTATTTT.

The chain uses TRBV6-6 and TRBJ2-2, with TRBD2 identical over 13 bases. The CDR3 spans 16 residues. The junction had 6 bases not matched to a gene; V was cut back by 4 bases and J by 7 bases. The germline CDR1 and CDR2 sequences are MNHNY and SVGAGI (reference sequence). The CDR3 sequence is CASSSGTSGIYGELFF. The CDR3 region has the DNA TGTGCCAGCAGTTCAGGGACTAGCGGGATTTACGGGGAGCTGTTTTTT.

J is TRBJ2-1 and V is TRBV7-9; D gene uncertain. The CDR3 loop spans 13 amino acids. CDR1 is SEHNR, CDR2 FQNEAQ, per germline (reference sequence). The germline V and J ends were trimmed by 5 bases and 4 bases, with 9 bases remaining between them. CDR3 sequence reads: CASSPPSYNEQFF. Here the CDR3 DNA reads TGTGCCAGCAGCCCCCCCTCTTACAATGAGCAGTTCTTC.

J is TRBJ1-2 and V is TRBV6-6; perhaps TRBD1 as D (5 bases). The CDR3 extends over 13 amino acids. The V end was cut by 5 bases, the J end by 7 bases, with 14 bases between. CDR1 and CDR2 from the germline V gene are MNHNY and SVGAGI (reference sequence). The CDR3 loop reads CASSNGGPSGYTF. CDR3 coding DNA: TGTGCCAGCAGTAACGGGGGTCCCAGTGGCTACACCTTC.

The chain carries TRBV5-4 and TRBJ1-2; D is undetermined. This CDR3 is built from 14 residues. Germline V gene lookup returns CDR1 SGHNT and CDR2 YYREEE (reference sequence). With 3 bases removed from V and 4 bases from J, the gap between germline ends came to 13 bases. CDR3 nucleotides: TGTGCCAGCAGCTCGCTAGGTAGTTCCTATGGCTACACCTTC. Translating gives CASSSLGSSYGYTF. Based on the CDR3 plus reference TRBV5-4 and TRBJ1-2, the full variable domain is ETGVTQSPTHLIKTRGQQVTLRCSSQSGHNTVSWYQQALGQGPQFIFQYYREEENGRGNFPPRFSGLQFPNYSSELNVNALELDDSALYLCASSSLGSSYGYTFGSGTRLTVV.

The chain is built from TRBV2 and TRBJ2-7, with 7 bases matching TRBD1. The V and J ends lost 6 bases and 6 bases, in that order; junction bases with no gene match: 5. Germline V gene data show CDR1 as SNHLY and CDR2 as FYNNEI. This CDR3 is 12 amino acids long. The CDR3 reads CASRPTGREQYF. CDR3 DNA: TGTGCCAGCAGGCCGACAGGGCGCGAGCAGTACTTC.

The chain joins TRBV27 to TRBJ1-1; TRBD1 might be the D (5 bases). Germline loops: CDR1 MNHEY, CDR2 SMNVEV (reference sequence). The CDR3 length is 15 residues. V was trimmed by 2 bases and J by 0 bases, leaving 10 bases between them. CDR3: CASSLRTTMNTEAFF. In DNA, the CDR3 is TGTGCCAGCAGTTTAAGGACAACCATGAACACTGAAGCTTTCTTT.

The V call is TRBV7-9, the J call TRBJ1-6; no definite D call. Trimming left V 7 bases short and J 10 bases short, with 17 bases between. Germline CDR1 reads SEHNR; CDR2 reads FQNEAQ (reference sequence). This CDR3 has 14 amino acids. The CDR3 protein is CASTPGSQGSPLHF. The CDR3 DNA reads TGTGCCAGCACTCCGGGGTCCCAAGGCTCACCCCTCCACTTT.